Listed below are T cell receptor beta chains from one sample, sequenced in a study of yellow fever vaccine responses in identical twins. TCRdb itself ran the RT-PCR reads through MiXCR, one entry per CDR3 protein. The sample has 3,000 or so distinct CDR3 sequences, 80% seen once. This material consisted of T cells from blood (PBMCs), unsorted or a sorted subset (not recorded which), taken before or after yellow fever vaccination (not recorded which). Receptor source: a female donor who received the yellow fever vaccine. Each CDR3 is given with its conserved first and last residue. Each record gives: clone size, V gene, J gene, D gene, CDR3 DNA, CDR3 protein. A D gene is named only where the DNA matches it firmly. The listing skips clone size in some rows; elsewhere it reads once, few, many or a size class.

once,TRBV7-2,TRBJ2-3,NA,TGTGCCAGCAGACCGACCCTCGTGGGTACGCAGTATTTT,CASRPTLVGTQYF
NA,TRBV10-3,TRBJ1-1,NA,TGTGCCATCAGTGAGGCGGGGCTGAACACTGAAGCTTTCTTT,CAISEAGLNTEAFF
NA,TRBV18,TRBJ1-3,NA,TGTGCCAGCTCACCACCTGGGGGTCCTGGAAACACCATATATTTT,CASSPPGGPGNTIYF
NA,TRBV10-3,TRBJ2-2,TRBD1,TGTGCCATCAGTGAGTTTACAGGGGGCGATACCGGGGAGCTGTTTTTT,CAISEFTGGDTGELFF
NA,TRBV24-1,TRBJ2-1,NA,TGTGCCACCAGTGAACGAAACTACAATGAGCAGTTCTTC,CATSERNYNEQFF
NA,TRBV7-9,TRBJ1-4,NA,TGTGCCAGCAGCCCGGTTGGCGAAAAACTGTTTTTT,CASSPVGEKLFF
NA,TRBV7-9,TRBJ2-1,NA,TGTGCCAGCAGCTATAGGGGTGCCGATGAGCAGTTCTTC,CASSYRGADEQFF
NA,TRBV11-1,TRBJ2-4,NA,TGTGCCAGCAGCCCTAGCCCGCAGGGTGCAGTGGCCAAAAACATTCAGTACTTC,CASSPSPQGAVAKNIQYF
NA,TRBV13,TRBJ2-4,NA,TGTGCCAGCAGCTTAGAGAACATTCAGTACTTC,CASSLENIQYF
few,TRBV5-5,TRBJ1-6,NA,TGTGCCAGCAGCTTCGGGCTCAATTCACCCCTCCACTTT,CASSFGLNSPLHF
few,TRBV5-1,TRBJ2-1,NA,TGCGCCAGCAGCTTGATTCAGGGTTTAAATGAGCAGTTCTTC,CASSLIQGLNEQFF
NA,TRBV7-6,TRBJ2-7,TRBD1,TGTGCCAGCAGCTTAGGACAGGGGGGCTACGAGCAGTACTTC,CASSLGQGGYEQYF
large,TRBV4-3,TRBJ1-1,NA,TGCGCCAGCAGCCAAGAGGCGCAGAGAGAAGCTTTCTTT,CASSQEAQREAFF
few,TRBV7-7,TRBJ2-1,NA,TGTGCTAGCAGCTTAACAAGCTACAATGAGCAGTTCTTC,CASSLTSYNEQFF
NA,TRBV7-9,TRBJ2-1,NA,TGTGCCAGCACCTATACAGACGGGAGTCAGTTCTTC,CASTYTDGSQFF
NA,TRBV5-6,TRBJ2-5,NA,TGTGCCAGCGCCCTCGGCTTTCGAGAGACCCAGTACTTC,CASALGFRETQYF
NA,TRBV6-1,TRBJ2-1,NA,TGTGCCAGCGGGGGACTTTACAATGAGCAGTTCTTC,CASGGLYNEQFF
few,TRBV11-3,TRBJ1-4,NA,TGTGCCAGCAGCTTAGATCCGGCAACTAATGAAAAACTGTTTTTT,CASSLDPATNEKLFF
NA,TRBV4-2,TRBJ2-1,NA,TGTGCCAGCAGCCAAGAAGGAGGGACCCTCAATGAGCAGTTCTTC,CASSQEGGTLNEQFF
NA,TRBV10-1,TRBJ1-2,NA,TGCGCCAGCAGTGATTCTGGCTACACCTTC,CASSDSGYTF
NA,TRBV11-3,TRBJ2-6,NA,TGTGCCAGCAGCTCCCAGGTGTGGGACCCTGGGGCCAACGTCCTGACTTTC,CASSSQVWDPGANVLTF
NA,TRBV6-2/TRBV6-3,TRBJ2-5,TRBD1,TGTGCCAGCAGTTACGGACAGGGGGGGGAGACCCAGTACTTC,CASSYGQGGETQYF
NA,TRBV6-2/TRBV6-3,TRBJ2-5,TRBD1,TGTGCCAGCAGTTACGACAGGGGTCGGGGGACCCAGTACTTC,CASSYDRGRGTQYF
NA,TRBV2,TRBJ2-2,NA,TGTGCCAGCAGTGAAGTAGACACCGGGGAGCTGTTTTTT,CASSEVDTGELFF
few,TRBV6-5,TRBJ1-6,NA,TGTGCCAGCAGTTACCTCTCGGGGGCCCTCCACTTT,CASSYLSGALHF
NA,TRBV7-3,TRBJ2-1,TRBD2,TGTGCCAGCAGCCACCAGACTAGCGGCACCGACAATGAGCAGTTCTTC,CASSHQTSGTDNEQFF
NA,TRBV13,TRBJ2-7,NA,TGTGCCAGCGCCCCACTCCGGGACACCGCCCTTTTGCAGTACTTC,CASAPLRDTALLQYF
NA,TRBV11-1,TRBJ2-2,NA,TGTGCCAGCAGCACCGACAGGAACACCGGGGAGCTGTTTTTT,CASSTDRNTGELFF
NA,TRBV13,TRBJ2-7,NA,TGTGCCAGCGGGGCGGGCCTAGTCCACGAGCAGTACTTC,CASGAGLVHEQYF
NA,TRBV7-9,TRBJ2-1,TRBD2,TGTGCCAGCACCTTACTAGCGGGGGGGGGTGAGCAGTTCTTC,CASTLLAGGGEQFF
NA,TRBV7-8,TRBJ1-5,NA,TGTGCCAGCAGCTTAGCGGGGCCGAATCAGCCCCAGCATTTT,CASSLAGPNQPQHF
NA,TRBV28,TRBJ1-1,NA,TGTGCCAGCAGTTTAGTGCCCCCGGACATGAACACTGAAGCTTTCTTT,CASSLVPPDMNTEAFF
NA,TRBV27,TRBJ2-1,NA,TGTGCCAGCAGTTTTCTGACAGACCCTAGGAATGAGCAGTTCTTC,CASSFLTDPRNEQFF
NA,TRBV11-3,TRBJ2-4,NA,TGTGCCAGCAGCTTAGACGGGACAAAAAACATTCAGTACTTC,CASSLDGTKNIQYF
NA,TRBV11-1,TRBJ2-1,TRBD2,TGTGCCAGCAGCCATAGCGGGAGTCGTTACAATGAGCAGTTCTTC,CASSHSGSRYNEQFF
NA,TRBV7-2,TRBJ1-2,NA,TGTGCCAGCAGCGAAAGGGACATCCTGTCGGGCTACACCTTC,CASSERDILSGYTF